The 31 T cell receptor beta chains reported below all come from one sample, sequenced in a study of CD8+ T cells in alopecia areata. Sequencing templates came from extracted RNA that was reverse transcribed into cDNA. Sequenced by immunoSEQ multiplex PCR; TCRdb stores in-frame clones only, minus some. The table shows about 150,000 clones, with 40% to 50% occurring only once. The sequenced sample consisted of CD4+ T cells sorted from blood. These receptor sequences come from a human donor with alopecia areata.

This clone was seen only a few times. J is TRBJ2-3 and V is TRBV29-1, with D uncertain. In germline, CDR1 is SQVTM, CDR2 ANQGSEA. The CDR3 consists of 13 residues. DNA for the CDR3: TGCATGCTCCAACAGCCCCGGTGGGATACGCAGTATTTT. Its protein is CMLQQPRWDTQYF.

At least ten counts were recorded for this clone. This chain links TRBV7-8 with TRBJ2-1; 8 bases match TRBD2. After removal of 4 bases from V and 4 bases from J, the junction contained 9 bases not matched to a gene. The length of the CDR3 is 16 residues. The germline gives CDR1 SGHVS, CDR2 FQNEAQ. The CDR3 sequence: CASSSHPAGAYNEQFF. CDR3 bases: TGTGCCAGCAGCTCCCACCCAGCGGGGGCTTACAATGAGCAGTTCTTC.

This chain joins TRBV6-1 and TRBJ2-5; 8 positions agree with TRBD2. This CDR3 contains 15 residues. Germline trimming cut 0 bases from V and 2 bases from J; bases unmatched to any gene: 2. Germline-derived CDR1 and CDR2 are MNHNS and SASEGT. In DNA, the CDR3 is TGTGCCAGCAGTGAAGCGGCTAGCGGGCAAGAGACCCAGTACTTC. Encoded protein: CASSEAASGQETQYF.

The sample holds one count of this clone. The chain uses TRBV4-2 and TRBJ2-7; D unclear. Trimming took 0 bases from V and 4 from J, leaving 7 bases between them. In germline, CDR1 is LGHNA, CDR2 YNFKEQ. This CDR3 contains 13 residues. The CDR3 spells CASSQDNNYEQYF. CDR3 nucleotide sequence: TGTGCCAGCAGCCAAGATAACAATTACGAGCAGTACTTC.

The chain couples TRBV5-1 to TRBJ2-7; 11 bases agree with TRBD2. V gave up 0 bases and J gave up 5 bases; unmatched junction bases: 7. Germline V CDR1 and CDR2: SGHRS, YFSETQ. The CDR3 runs to 16 residues. The CDR3 sequence: CASSLGLAGSFHEQYF. The CDR3 nucleotides read TGCGCCAGCAGCTTGGGACTAGCGGGGAGTTTCCACGAGCAGTACTTC.

The chain carries TRBV29-1 and TRBJ2-1; TRBD2 matches at 14 bases. Per germline, CDR1 SQVTM and CDR2 ANQGSEA. The trim removed 3 bases at V and 12 bases at J, leaving 10 bases unmatched. The CDR3 is 15 amino acids. Here the CDR3 DNA reads TGCAGCGTTGACCGACTAGCGGGAGGGCCTAGTGGGCAGTTCTTC. This encodes CSVDRLAGGPSGQFF.

This rearrangement joins TRBV7-3 to TRBJ1-1, with TRBD1 identical over 7 bases. Trimming cost V 0 bases and J 7 bases; bases outside gene matches: 5. The germline gives CDR1 SGHTA, CDR2 FQGTGA. The CDR3 runs 14 residues. The DNA for the CDR3 is TGTGCCAGCAGCTTAACGCCCGGGACAGTTGAAGCTTTCTTT. The encoded protein is CASSLTPGTVEAFF.

Only a few counts were recorded for this clone. This sequence joins TRBV29-1 and TRBJ2-1, with 9 bases aligning to TRBD2. CDR1 and CDR2 (germline): SQVTM, ANQGSEA. V lost 7 bases to trimming and J lost 2 bases; unmatched junction nucleotides: 9. The CDR3 covers 15 residues. In DNA, the CDR3 is TGCAGCGGATGGATAGCGGGAGAGCCCTACAATGAGCAGTTCTTC. It encodes CSGWIAGEPYNEQFF.

The chain carries TRBV2 and TRBJ2-1; D remains unclear. The germline V gene encodes CDR1 SNHLY and CDR2 FYNNEI. Trimming removed 6 bases at V and 9 bases at J, with 12 bases between. The CDR3 totals 12 residues. CDR3 loop: CASRLTVSEQFF. The CDR3 nucleotides are TGTGCCAGCAGGCTCACAGTGAGTGAGCAGTTCTTC.

This clone was detected a few times. The rearrangement joins TRBV29-1 to TRBJ1-2; D might be TRBD1 (5 bases). Germline CDR1 and CDR2: SQVTM and ANQGSEA. Trimming removed 0 bases at V and 8 bases at J, with 19 bases between. The CDR3 covers 15 residues. CDR3 amino acids: CSVEEVGRAARGYTF. DNA for the CDR3: TGCAGCGTTGAAGAAGTGGGCAGGGCGGCTCGGGGCTACACCTTC.

This clone came up a few times. The J gene is TRBJ2-3, the V gene TRBV28; D possibly corresponds to TRBD2 (6 bases). This CDR3 comprises 16 residues. CDR1 and CDR2 (germline): MDHEN, SYDVKM. V gave up 2 bases and J gave up 4 bases, with 16 bases separating them. CDR3 in DNA: TGTGCCAGCAGTTTAACGCCGGGAGTTCGAGCAGATACGCAGTATTTT. It translates to CASSLTPGVRADTQYF.

The gene calls are TRBV29-1 and TRBJ2-7; D gene unclear. This CDR3 spans 13 amino acids. With 5 bases removed from V and 4 bases from J, the gap between germline ends came to 15 bases. Germline CDR1 reads SQVTM; CDR2 reads ANQGSEA. CDR3 sequence: CSVSLTATYEQYF. The CDR3 DNA follows: TGCAGCGTTAGTCTAACAGCGACTTACGAGCAGTACTTC.

V gene TRBV6-8 combines with J gene TRBJ2-7, with 7 bases identical to TRBD1. Germline V gene lookup returns CDR1 MNHGY and CDR2 SAAAGT. The CDR3 has 17 residues. V lost 7 bases and J lost 3; bases outside the gene matches: 18. CDR3 sequence reads: CASTRVGTDRADYEQYF. CDR3 coding DNA: TGTGCCAGCACCCGGGTTGGAACCGACAGGGCCGACTACGAGCAGTACTTC.

The rearrangement links TRBV7-2 to TRBJ2-3; 9 bases match TRBD1. Per the germline V gene, CDR1 is SGHTA and CDR2 is FQGNSA. With 3 bases clipped from V and 2 bases from J, the junction kept 3 bases outside the gene matches. This CDR3 is built from 15 residues. This CDR3 reads CASSLGQGATDTQYF. The DNA for the CDR3 is TGTGCCAGCAGCTTGGGACAGGGAGCCACAGATACGCAGTATTTT.

The chain couples TRBV4-1 to TRBJ2-1; D unresolved. Germline-derived CDR1 and CDR2 are MGHRA and YSYEKL. The CDR3 loop spans 17 amino acids. The ends were cut back, 0 bases at V and 1 base at J, with 13 bases in the middle. As DNA, the CDR3 is TGCGCCAGCAGCCAAGAGAATCGCCCCCTGTCCTACAATGAGCAGTTCTTC. Translating gives CASSQENRPLSYNEQFF.

The rearrangement links TRBV28 to TRBJ2-1, with TRBD2 identical over 9 bases. Trimming took 2 bases from V and 8 from J; bases not matched to a gene: 10. Germline loops: CDR1 MDHEN, CDR2 SYDVKM. The CDR3 is 16 amino acids. The CDR3 loop reads CASSLAASGNHDEQFF. CDR3 bases: TGTGCCAGCAGTTTAGCGGCTAGCGGGAATCACGATGAGCAGTTCTTC.

The genes are TRBV5-1 and TRBJ2-3; D could derive from TRBD1 or TRBD2 (6 bases each). Trimming stripped 1 base from V and 5 bases from J, with 14 bases between. The CDR3 length is 15 residues. The V gene's germline CDR1 is SGHRS and CDR2 YFSETQ. The CDR3 DNA reads TGCGCCAGCAGCTTGAGGGGGACTTTGCAAGATACGCAGTATTTT. Its protein is CASSLRGTLQDTQYF.

There are a few counts of this clone. V is TRBV29-1 and J is TRBJ2-3; TRBD1 agrees at 7 bases. This CDR3 comprises 14 residues. Unmatched junction bases numbered 9, after V lost 4 bases and J lost 5 bases. CDR1 is SQVTM and CDR2 is ANQGSEA in the germline V gene. The CDR3 DNA is TGCAGCGTTGCCCCAGGGGGTTTGGGAGATACGCAGTATTTT. Translating gives CSVAPGGLGDTQYF.

The chain uses TRBV30 and TRBJ2-3; possibly TRBD2 for D (6 bases). The germline CDR1 and CDR2 sequences are GTSNPN and SVGIG (reference sequence). V was clipped by 8 bases and J by 4 bases, with 16 bases between them. The CDR3 runs to 13 residues. CDR3 sequence (DNA): TGTGCCGGCGGGCAAAGGAGGGCAGATACGCAGTATTTT. It encodes CAGGQRRADTQYF.

On this clone itself: Other DNA sequences in this specimen translate into the identical CDR3. The chain uses TRBV5-1 and TRBJ2-5, with D hard to call. CDR3 length: 12 amino acids. CDR1 is SGHRS and CDR2 is YFSETQ in the germline V gene. The V gene lost 1 base and the J gene lost 2 bases, with 3 bases spanning the gap. This CDR3 reads CASSLRQETQYF. DNA for the CDR3: TGCGCCAGCAGCTTGAGGCAAGAGACCCAGTACTTC.

This clone was seen more than once but under ten times. The V call is TRBV6-6, the J call TRBJ2-7; D might be TRBD1 (5 bases). The CDR3 loop spans 14 amino acids. V lost 7 bases and J lost 0, with 13 bases in between. Germline CDR1 and CDR2: MNHNY and SVGAGI (reference sequence). The CDR3 coding sequence is TGTGCCAGCACCCAAAGGGGTTCCTCCTACGAGCAGTACTTC. Translation gives CASTQRGSSYEQYF.

This sequence joins TRBV6-5 and TRBJ2-7; D call uncertain. The V gene lost 8 bases and the J gene lost 1 base, with 12 bases spanning the gap. The germline CDR1 and CDR2 sequences are MNHEY and SVGAGI. The CDR3 length is 13 residues. CDR3: CASLGRNSYEQYF. The DNA of the CDR3 is TGTGCCAGCTTAGGTCGCAATTCCTACGAGCAGTACTTC.

This chain connects TRBV28 to TRBJ1-4, with D tentatively TRBD1 (5 bases). This CDR3 has 14 residues. Germline CDR1 MDHEN, CDR2 SYDVKM. Trimming took off 7 bases at V and 8 bases at J, with 17 bases between the two ends. The CDR3: CASIRGGGGEKLFF. In DNA form, the CDR3 reads TGTGCCAGCATCCGAGGTGGGGGGGGAGAAAAACTGTTTTTT.

This clone has a handful of counts. This chain joins TRBV2 and TRBJ2-3, with D unresolved. Germline V CDR1 and CDR2: SNHLY, FYNNEI. This CDR3 is 14 amino acids long. V gave up 4 bases and J gave up 4 bases, with 12 bases separating them. CDR3 in amino acids: CASSGGRGADTQYF. The CDR3 DNA reads as TGTGCCAGCAGTGGCGGAAGAGGCGCAGATACGCAGTATTTT.

The genes are TRBV27 and TRBJ2-5; possibly TRBD2 for D (5 bases). The CDR3 has 15 amino acids. Germline CDR1 MNHEY, CDR2 SMNVEV (reference sequence). The V gene lost 5 bases and the J gene lost 4 bases, with 17 bases spanning the gap. CDR3 protein: CASSGPDARVETQYF. In nucleotides, the CDR3 is TGTGCCAGCAGTGGACCGGATGCGCGGGTAGAGACCCAGTACTTC.

A few counts support this clone. The chain is built from TRBV5-1 and TRBJ1-4; the D gene is possibly TRBD1 (5 bases). Trimming stripped 2 bases from V and 3 bases from J, with 8 bases between. This CDR3 is built from 14 residues. Germline V CDR1 and CDR2: SGHRS, YFSETQ. The CDR3 coding sequence is TGCGCCAGCAGCTTACAGGTTCCTAATGAAAAACTGTTTTTT. Protein sequence: CASSLQVPNEKLFF.

The V call is TRBV29-1, the J call TRBJ2-3, with TRBD2 matching over 9 bases. Germline trimming cut 4 bases from V and 3 bases from J; bases unmatched to any gene: 5. Germline CDR1 is SQVTM and CDR2 is ANQGSEA. The CDR3 extends over 14 amino acids. In nucleotides, the CDR3 is TGCAGCGTTGGCGGGAGGGCCGGGACAGATACGCAGTATTTT. Translating gives CSVGGRAGTDTQYF.

V usage is TRBV2 and J usage is TRBJ2-7, with no clear D. V was pared by 9 bases and J by 6 bases, with 18 bases between. This CDR3 comprises 13 residues. Germline V lookup: CDR1 SNHLY, CDR2 FYNNEI. The CDR3 region is CASTDRVLGEQYF. The CDR3 bases are TGTGCCAGTACGGACCGCGTACTTGGCGAGCAGTACTTC.

In its sample, this clone was seen a few times. CDR3: CSVGGPRGSYNEQFF. In nucleotides, the CDR3 is TGCAGCGTTGGGGGCCCCAGGGGTTCCTACAATGAGCAGTTCTTC. The chain carries TRBV29-1 and TRBJ2-1; TRBD1 is a possible D gene (6 bases). The germline V and J ends were trimmed by 4 bases and 1 base, with 14 bases remaining between them. The germline gives CDR1 SQVTM, CDR2 ANQGSEA. This CDR3 spans 15 amino acids.

The chain joins TRBV27 to TRBJ2-7; the match to TRBD1 covers 12 bases. Unmatched junction bases numbered 7, after V lost 5 bases and J lost 5 bases. The CDR3 covers 15 residues. Germline V gives CDR1 MNHEY, CDR2 SMNVEV (reference sequence). The CDR3 sequence is CASSHLGTGGDEQYF. CDR3 bases: TGTGCCAGCAGTCACCTGGGGACAGGGGGCGACGAGCAGTACTTC.

The chain recombines TRBV6-6 with TRBJ1-2; the D gene is possibly TRBD1 (5 bases). Trimming took off 9 bases at V and 0 bases at J, with 8 bases between the two ends. This CDR3 has 12 amino acids. Germline V CDR1 and CDR2: MNHNY, SVGAGI (reference sequence). The CDR3 here is CASGGANYGYTF. The DNA for the CDR3 is TGTGCCAGTGGGGGGGCTAACTATGGCTACACCTTC.